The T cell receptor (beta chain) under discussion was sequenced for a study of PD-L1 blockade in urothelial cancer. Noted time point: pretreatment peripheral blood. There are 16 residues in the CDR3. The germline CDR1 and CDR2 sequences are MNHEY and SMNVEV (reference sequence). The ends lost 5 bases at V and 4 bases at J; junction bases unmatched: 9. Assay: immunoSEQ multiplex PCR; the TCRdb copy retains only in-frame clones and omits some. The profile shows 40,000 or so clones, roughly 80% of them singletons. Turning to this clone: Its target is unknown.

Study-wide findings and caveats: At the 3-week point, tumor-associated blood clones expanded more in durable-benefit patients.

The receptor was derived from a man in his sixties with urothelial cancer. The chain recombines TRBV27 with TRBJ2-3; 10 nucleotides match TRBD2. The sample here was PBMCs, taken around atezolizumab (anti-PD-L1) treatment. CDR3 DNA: TGTGCCAGCAGTCCACCGTCTAGCGGGGGCGCAGATACGCAGTATTTT. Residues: CASSPPSSGGADTQYF.